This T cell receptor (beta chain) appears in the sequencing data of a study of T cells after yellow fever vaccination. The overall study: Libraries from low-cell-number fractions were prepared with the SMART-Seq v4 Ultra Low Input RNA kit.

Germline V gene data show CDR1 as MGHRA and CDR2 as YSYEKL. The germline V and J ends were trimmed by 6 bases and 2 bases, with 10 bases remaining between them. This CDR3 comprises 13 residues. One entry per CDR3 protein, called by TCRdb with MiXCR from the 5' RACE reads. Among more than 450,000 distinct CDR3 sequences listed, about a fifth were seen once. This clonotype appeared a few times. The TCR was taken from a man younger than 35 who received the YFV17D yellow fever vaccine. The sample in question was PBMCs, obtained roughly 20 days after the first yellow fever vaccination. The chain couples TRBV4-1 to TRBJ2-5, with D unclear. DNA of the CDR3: TGCGCCAGCAGTAAGTACAGTCAAGAGACCCAGTACTTC. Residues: CASSKYSQETQYF.